Listed here are 19 T cell receptor beta chains from one sample, sequenced in a study of cytomegalovirus exposure and HLA in healthy donors. The primer mix had 60 Vbeta and 13 Jbeta primers. Method: immunoSEQ multiplex PCR; TCRdb's copy keeps in-frame clones and lacks some. The table shows around 130,000 clones, with 80% occurring only once. Input material: PBMCs. The receptors originated from a female donor in good health and CMV-seronegative.

The rearrangement joins TRBV19 to TRBJ2-4; TRBD1 is a possible D gene (6 bases). The ends were cut back, 3 bases at V and 9 bases at J, with 12 bases in the middle. CDR1 is LNHDA and CDR2 is SQIVND in the germline V gene (reference sequence). The CDR3 sequence is 13 residues long. Here the CDR3 reads CASSINRAGIQYF. In DNA form, the CDR3 reads TGTGCCAGTAGTATTAACAGGGCGGGCATTCAGTACTTC.

The chain links TRBV18 to TRBJ1-5, with D unresolved. CDR1 is KGHSH, CDR2 LQKENI, per germline. V shed 5 bases and J shed 0 bases, with 5 bases lying between them. CDR3 length: 13 residues. The CDR3 DNA reads TGTGCCAGCTCAGTAGTTAGCAATCAGCCCCAGCATTTT. Residues: CASSVVSNQPQHF.

In its sample, this clone was seen once. The J gene is TRBJ1-4, the V gene TRBV6-5; possible D gene TRBD1, 5 bases. Deletions cut 0 bases from V and 6 bases from J, with 11 bases between. Germline CDR1 MNHEY, CDR2 SVGAGI. CDR3 size: 15 residues. This chain's CDR3 is CASSYSGARDEKLFF. CDR3 nucleotides: TGTGCCAGCAGTTACTCAGGGGCCAGGGATGAAAAACTGTTTTTT.

V and J are TRBV11-2 and TRBJ2-7; D may be TRBD1 (5 bases). V was shortened by 5 bases and J by 5 bases, with 19 bases between the two germline ends. Per the germline V gene, CDR1 is SGHAT and CDR2 is FQNNGV. This CDR3 region has 15 residues. The CDR3 sequence: CASSRQTESIHEQYF. Written as DNA, the CDR3 is TGTGCCAGCAGCCGACAGACAGAATCCATCCACGAGCAGTACTTC.

The chain links TRBV4-2 to TRBJ2-3, with TRBD1 matching over 7 bases. In germline, CDR1 is LGHNA, CDR2 YNFKEQ. V dropped 4 bases and J dropped 4; count of bases not matched to a gene: 11. The CDR3 contains 16 residues. CDR3 nucleotide sequence: TGTGCCAGCAGCCCCGAGGGGGCGGAGCCCTCAGATACGCAGTATTTT. This encodes CASSPEGAEPSDTQYF.

This clone was detected a few times. The chain carries TRBV4-1 and TRBJ1-5; 8 bases agree with TRBD1. The CDR3 consists of 19 residues. Germline assignment: CDR1 MGHRA and CDR2 YSYEKL. V lost 0 bases, J lost 0 bases, and 10 bases stayed unmatched. In DNA, the CDR3 is TGCGCCAGCAGCCAAGATCAATCCTTACAGGGGGATAGCAATCAGCCCCAGCATTTT. It is translated as CASSQDQSLQGDSNQPQHF.

V and J are TRBV18 and TRBJ1-2, with D uncertain. V lost 0 bases and J lost 4, with 12 bases in between. From germline, CDR1 is KGHSH and CDR2 LQKENI. The CDR3 has 15 residues. Written as DNA, the CDR3 is TGTGCCAGCTCACCACCCGGGCGGACTTCCTATGGCTACACCTTC. This gives the protein CASSPPGRTSYGYTF.

The V gene is TRBV30, the J gene TRBJ1-1; D is unresolved. Germline V CDR1 and CDR2: GTSNPN, SVGIG (reference sequence). The CDR3 is 12 amino acids. Trimming left V 2 bases short and J 6 bases short, with 10 bases between. The CDR3 DNA follows: TGTGCCTGGAGTCCGGTCCGGGCTGAAGCTTTCTTT. Protein product: CAWSPVRAEAFF.

The gene calls are TRBV7-8 and TRBJ1-5, with TRBD1 matching 9 bases. The CDR3 is made up of 14 amino acids. Per germline, CDR1 SGHVS and CDR2 FQNEAQ. Germline trimming cut 3 bases from V and 5 bases from J; bases unmatched to any gene: 2. The CDR3 DNA reads as TGTGCCAGCAGCTTGGACAGGGGAGATCAGCCCCAGCATTTT. As protein: CASSLDRGDQPQHF.

The V call is TRBV4-1, the J call TRBJ2-1; 10 positions match TRBD2. The length of the CDR3 is 16 residues. V was pared by 0 bases and J by 8 bases, with 7 bases of the junction left unmatched. Germline V gene lookup returns CDR1 MGHRA and CDR2 YSYEKL. The chain's CDR3 is CASSQEWLAGDDEQFF. CDR3 coding DNA: TGCGCCAGCAGCCAAGAATGGCTAGCGGGAGATGATGAGCAGTTCTTC.

The genes are TRBV18 and TRBJ1-5; 8 nucleotides match TRBD1. The CDR3 runs 16 residues. V was clipped by 3 bases and J by 4 bases; unmatched bases: 8. Germline CDR1 KGHSH, CDR2 LQKENI. The CDR3 is CASSPYDRGGNQPQHF. CDR3 nucleotide sequence: TGTGCCAGCTCACCGTACGACAGGGGTGGAAATCAGCCCCAGCATTTT. Variable domain in full (rest from reference TRBV18 and TRBJ1-5): NAGVMQNPRHLVRRRGQEARLRCSPMKGHSHVYWYRQLPEEGLKFMVYLQKENIIDESGMPKERFSAEFPKEGPSILRIQQVVRGDSAAYFCASSPYDRGGNQPQHFGDGTRLSIL.

This clone appeared a few times. V is TRBV6-5 and J is TRBJ2-7, with D possibly TRBD1 on 7 matching bases. V was cut by 6 bases and J by 6 bases, with 9 bases left in between. This CDR3 spans 11 amino acids. Germline V CDR1 and CDR2: MNHEY, SVGAGI. CDR3 region: CASRRDSEQYF. DNA for the CDR3: TGTGCCAGCAGGCGGGACAGCGAGCAGTACTTC.

The CDR3 loop is CASSLPTPGNEQFF. CDR3 in DNA: TGTGCCAGCAGTCTACCTACACCGGGGAATGAGCAGTTCTTC. The chain uses TRBV7-9 and TRBJ2-1; perhaps TRBD2 as D (5 bases). The V end lost 6 bases, the J end lost 7 bases, and 16 bases lay between the germline ends. In germline, CDR1 is SEHNR, CDR2 FQNEAQ (reference sequence). CDR3 size: 14 residues.

V gene TRBV30 combines with J gene TRBJ2-4; TRBD2 matches at 8 bases. V was clipped by 2 bases and J by 9 bases; unmatched bases: 9. This CDR3 comprises 14 residues. Per the germline V gene, CDR1 is GTSNPN and CDR2 is SVGIG (reference sequence). This CDR3 reads CAWSSGRYYGIQYF. DNA of the CDR3: TGTGCCTGGAGTAGCGGGAGATACTATGGCATTCAGTACTTC.

This chain's CDR3 is CASSYGGESNQPQHF. The CDR3, as DNA: TGTGCCAGCAGTTACGGGGGGGAGAGCAATCAGCCCCAGCATTTT. This chain uses TRBV6-6 with TRBJ1-5, with D possibly TRBD1 on 5 matching bases. Trimming took 2 bases from V and 1 from J, leaving 9 bases between them. Germline V gives CDR1 MNHNY, CDR2 SVGAGI (reference sequence). The CDR3 sequence is 15 residues long.

The rearrangement joins TRBV6-5 to TRBJ2-7; D not resolved. CDR1 and CDR2 (germline): MNHEY, SVGAGI. CDR3 length equals 15 residues. Trimming pared 0 bases from V and 2 bases from J, leaving 11 bases between. The CDR3 reads CASSYSANRAYEQYF. The CDR3 nucleotides read TGTGCCAGCAGTTACTCAGCAAACAGAGCCTACGAGCAGTACTTC.

The V gene is TRBV7-9, the J gene TRBJ2-1, with 10 bases that match TRBD2. CDR3 length: 16 amino acids. The germline V gene encodes CDR1 SEHNR and CDR2 FQNEAQ (reference sequence). The trim removed 4 bases at V and 4 bases at J, leaving 7 bases unmatched. For the CDR3, the DNA is TGTGCCAGCAGCTCGCTACTAGCGGGGCCTTACAATGAGCAGTTCTTC. This gives the protein CASSSLLAGPYNEQFF.

This clone was seen many times. The chain is built from TRBV28 and TRBJ1-1, with D perhaps TRBD1 (6 bases). This CDR3 region has 15 residues. Germline CDR1 is MDHEN and CDR2 is SYDVKM. The V gene lost 3 bases and the J gene lost 0 bases, with 11 bases spanning the gap. CDR3 DNA: TGTGCCAGCAGTTTGGGGGGGGCGATGAACACTGAAGCTTTCTTT. It yields the protein CASSLGGAMNTEAFF.

This chain joins TRBV10-1 and TRBJ1-1; D uncertain. The CDR3 has 15 amino acids. Germline lookup yields CDR1 WNHNN and CDR2 SYGVQD (reference sequence). The ends were cut back, 3 bases at V and 0 bases at J, with 11 bases in the middle. DNA of the CDR3: TGCGCCAGCAGTGAAGGGAGAGGAGTGAACACTGAAGCTTTCTTT. Its protein is CASSEGRGVNTEAFF.